The rows below give T cell receptor beta chains drawn from one sample of a study of blood T cell repertoires in COVID-19. The repertoire was sequenced with immunoSEQ multiplex PCR; TCRdb's copy has only in-frame clones and lacks some. The table shows about 300,000 clones, with over 75% occurring only once. Sample: peripheral blood. These receptors were taken from a woman in her 30s with COVID-19, enrolled during active disease. Each CDR3 is given with its conserved first and last residue. Clone sizes are given selectively: once, few, many, or a class where the clone is expanded.

v_call	j_call	clone_size	cdr3_aa
TRBV7-2	TRBJ1-1	.	CASSLRTVNTEAFF
TRBV6-5	TRBJ2-1	.	CASLGSISYNEQFF
TRBV9	TRBJ1-4	.	CASSVGGQGKEKLFF
TRBV5-1	TRBJ1-1	.	CASSSRTGGLPNTEAFF
TRBV2	TRBJ2-7	.	CASRRQGYHEQYF
TRBV9	TRBJ2-5	.	CASSLRSSGGTQYF
TRBV3-1/TRBV3-2	TRBJ2-5	.	CASSRAKETQYF
TRBV10-3	TRBJ2-7	.	CAISESLEQYF
TRBV7-2	TRBJ2-1	.	CASSFGKYNEQFF
TRBV15	TRBJ2-3	.	CATTPGAGAADTQYF
TRBV2	TRBJ1-2	.	CASSEGTGGHYGYTF
TRBV6-2/TRBV6-3	TRBJ1-5	.	CASSRTGLRNVEPQHF
TRBV12-3/TRBV12-4	TRBJ2-5	.	CASSQVQETQYF
TRBV5-5	TRBJ1-5	.	CASSLGQGSGPQHF
TRBV5-4	TRBJ2-7	.	CASSRGTSGGSSYEQYF
TRBV11-2	TRBJ2-1	.	CASSLGPGAGEQFF
TRBV2	TRBJ2-7	.	CASKWREVEQYF
TRBV5-1	TRBJ1-2	.	CASSPVTGNYGYTF
TRBV3-1/TRBV3-2	TRBJ1-4	once	CASSQRDSEKLFF